A single sample gave rise to the 9 T cell receptor beta chains below, sequenced in a study of cytomegalovirus exposure and HLA in healthy donors. PCR primers comprised 60 Vbeta and 13 Jbeta primers. TCRdb keeps only in-frame clones here, not all; method: immunoSEQ multiplex PCR. Of more than 150,000 clones listed, roughly 80% are singletons. Sequenced input: PBMCs. All receptors come from a man aged 40-50 years in good health and CMV-seronegative.

This chain uses TRBV28 with TRBJ2-1, with 12 bases that match TRBD2. The CDR3 loop spans 19 amino acids. Looked up from germline, CDR1 is MDHEN and CDR2 is SYDVKM. Trimming at V came to 2 bases and at J to 3 bases, leaving 11 bases not matched to a gene. The CDR3 loop is CASSLGASGGAGFYNEQFF. CDR3 nucleotide sequence: TGTGCCAGCAGTTTAGGGGCTAGCGGGGGGGCGGGTTTCTACAATGAGCAGTTCTTC.

The J gene is TRBJ1-1, the V gene TRBV12-5; 7 nucleotides align to TRBD1. Trimming cost V 9 bases and J 1 base; bases outside gene matches: 8. Germline V gene sequence: CDR1 LGHNT, CDR2 FRNRAP. The CDR3 has 14 residues. The CDR3 bases are TGTGCTAGCCAAATTCAGGGGGGGAACACTGAAGCTTTCTTT. Amino acid sequence: CASQIQGGNTEAFF.

The chain uses TRBV6-5 and TRBJ1-1; the match to TRBD1 covers 7 bases. V was clipped by 5 bases and J by 4 bases; unmatched bases: 7. The CDR3 totals 14 residues. Germline lookup yields CDR1 MNHEY and CDR2 SVGAGI. The CDR3 nucleotides read TGTGCCAGCAGTCTCCTGACAGGGAGCACTGAAGCTTTCTTT. It translates to CASSLLTGSTEAFF.

The chain employs TRBV7-3 and TRBJ1-1; TRBD1 might be the D (5 bases). Trimming stripped 6 bases from V and 4 bases from J, with 12 bases between. This CDR3 is built from 13 residues. CDR1 and CDR2 from the germline V gene are SGHTA and FQGTGA. The CDR3 DNA is TGTGCCAGCAGTAAGGGACTGATCACTGAAGCTTTCTTT. The encoded protein is CASSKGLITEAFF.

DNA for the CDR3: TGTGCCAGCAGCTTGTGGTCTAGCGGGGGTAACAATGAGCAGTTCTTC. This sequence encodes CASSLWSSGGNNEQFF. V is TRBV7-3 and J is TRBJ2-1, with 10 nucleotides matching TRBD2. Germline V lookup: CDR1 SGHTA, CDR2 FQGTGA. Trimming took 3 bases from V and 5 from J; bases not matched to a gene: 7. This CDR3 comprises 16 residues.

The V call is TRBV5-1, the J call TRBJ2-3; no clear D gene. V was clipped by 1 base and J by 5 bases, with 5 bases between them. This CDR3 is 12 amino acids long. Germline V gene lookup returns CDR1 SGHRS and CDR2 YFSETQ. The CDR3 DNA is TGCGCCAGCAGCTTGTCGGGAGATACGCAGTATTTT. Amino acids: CASSLSGDTQYF.

J is TRBJ2-1 and V is TRBV7-8; the match to TRBD2 covers 7 bases. The CDR3 consists of 12 residues. V lost 4 bases and J lost 9; bases outside the gene matches: 3. Germline CDR1 and CDR2: SGHVS and FQNEAQ. CDR3 protein: CASSSIAGEQFF. CDR3 bases: TGTGCCAGCAGCTCAATAGCGGGTGAGCAGTTCTTC. Together with reference TRBV7-8 and TRBJ2-1, the CDR3 gives the full variable domain: GAGVSQSPRYKVAKRGQDVALRCDPISGHVSLFWYQQALGQGPEFLTYFQNEAQLDKSGLPSDRFFAERPEGSVSTLKIQRTQQEDSAVYLCASSSIAGEQFFGPGTRLTVL.

The genes are TRBV10-1 and TRBJ1-2; D unclear. V was pared by 5 bases and J by 2 bases, with 12 bases between. The germline V gene has CDR1 WNHNN and CDR2 SYGVQD (reference sequence). The CDR3 is 14 residues long. The DNA of the CDR3 is TGCGCCAGCAGTTTTGTTTGGGCCAACTATGGCTACACCTTC. Translated, it gives CASSFVWANYGYTF.

This clone was recorded once. The chain employs TRBV18 and TRBJ2-7; tentatively, D is TRBD1 (5 bases). In germline, CDR1 is KGHSH, CDR2 LQKENI. The CDR3 loop spans 14 amino acids. Trimming pared 4 bases from V and 4 bases from J, leaving 14 bases between. The CDR3 reads CASSRTGFSYEQYF. In DNA, the CDR3 is TGTGCCAGCTCACGAACAGGTTTCTCGTACGAGCAGTACTTC.